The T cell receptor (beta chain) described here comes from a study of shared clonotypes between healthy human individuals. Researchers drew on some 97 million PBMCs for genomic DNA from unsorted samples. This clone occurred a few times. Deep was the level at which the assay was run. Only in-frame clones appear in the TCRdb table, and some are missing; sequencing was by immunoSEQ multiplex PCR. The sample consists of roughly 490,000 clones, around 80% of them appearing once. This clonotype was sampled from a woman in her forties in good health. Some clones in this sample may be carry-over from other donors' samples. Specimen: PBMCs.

Here the CDR3 reads CASSLAGTRTDTQYF. For the CDR3, the DNA is TGTGCCAGCAGCTTAGCCGGGACTCGCACAGATACGCAGTATTTT. This sequence joins TRBV7-6 and TRBJ2-3; D may be TRBD2 (6 bases). V was shortened by 0 bases and J by 1 base, with 8 bases between the two germline ends. The CDR3 contains 15 residues. Germline assignment: CDR1 SGHVS and CDR2 FNYEAQ.